This T cell receptor beta chain was profiled in a study of blood T cell repertoires in COVID-19. Study summary: Material from acute and convalescent COVID-19 was sourced from the United States, Italy and Spain.

V lost 6 bases, J lost 8 bases, and 5 bases stayed unmatched. The CDR3 has 13 amino acids. Germline-derived CDR1 and CDR2 are MNHEY and SVGAGI. Participants were placed into cohorts based on the clinical history they reported. Cohort 3 recovery required two negative PCRs, clearance, or symptom resolution. Authors' analysis steps: Reference gene primer amplification in the assay estimated nucleated cell counts. Method: immunoSEQ multiplex PCR; TCRdb's copy keeps in-frame clones and lacks some. The V and J calls and the clone size are those of that table, but D and trimming were determined from the DNA. Seen here are about 140,000 clones, 60% to 80% observed once, and the top ten hold under 3%.

Sequencing was carried out using PBMCs or T cells enriched from blood (not recorded which). This TCR derives from a woman between 45 and 65 years old who had recovered from COVID-19. This rearrangement joins TRBV6-5 to TRBJ1-2; TRBD1 matches 11 bases. The CDR3, as DNA: TGTGCCAGCAGAGGACAGGGGGCGGGAGGCTACACCTTC. It yields the protein CASRGQGAGGYTF.